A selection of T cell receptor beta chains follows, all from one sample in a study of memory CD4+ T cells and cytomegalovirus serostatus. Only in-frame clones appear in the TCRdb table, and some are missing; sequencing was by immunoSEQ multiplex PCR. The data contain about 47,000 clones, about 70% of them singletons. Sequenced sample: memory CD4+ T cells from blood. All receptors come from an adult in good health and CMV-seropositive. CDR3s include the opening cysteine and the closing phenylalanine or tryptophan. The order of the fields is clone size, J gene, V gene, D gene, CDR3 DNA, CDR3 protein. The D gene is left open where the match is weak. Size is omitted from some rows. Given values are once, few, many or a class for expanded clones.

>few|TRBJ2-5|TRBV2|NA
TGTGCCAGCAGTGAGCCCGCAGGAGAGACCCAGTACTTC
CASSEPAGETQYF
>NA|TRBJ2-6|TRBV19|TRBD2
TGTGCCAGTAGTCGGGAGGTAGGGCATGGGGCCAACGTCCTGACTTTC
CASSREVGHGANVLTF
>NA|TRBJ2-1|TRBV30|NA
TGTGCCTGGGTAACTGGGCGAAGCTCCTACAATGAGCAGTTCTTC
CAWVTGRSSYNEQFF
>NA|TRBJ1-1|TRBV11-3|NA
TGTGCCAGCAGCCCCTCAGGGGCAGGGGACACTGAAGCTTTCTTT
CASSPSGAGDTEAFF
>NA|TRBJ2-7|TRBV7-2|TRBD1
TGTGCCAGCAGCTCCGACAGGGGTTCCTACGAGCAGTACTTC
CASSSDRGSYEQYF
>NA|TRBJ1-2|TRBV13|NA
TGTGCCAGCAGCTTATACTCGGTGGGGGGTAACAGCTATGGCTACACCTTC
CASSLYSVGGNSYGYTF
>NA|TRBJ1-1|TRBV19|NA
TGTGCCAGTAAACGAGGGCCGGAGAGCACTGAAGCTTTCTTT
CASKRGPESTEAFF
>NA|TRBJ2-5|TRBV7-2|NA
TGTGCCAGCAGCTTAGTGATCAGGGAGACCCAGTACTTC
CASSLVIRETQYF
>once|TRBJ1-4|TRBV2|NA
TGTGCCAGCGGGGCCTCGTCAGTCGGGGAAAAACTGTTTTTT
CASGASSVGEKLFF
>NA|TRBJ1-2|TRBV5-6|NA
TGTGCCAGCAGCTTGGCGCCGGGGGACGGTGGCTACACCTTC
CASSLAPGDGGYTF
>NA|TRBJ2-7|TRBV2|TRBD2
TGTGCCAGCAGTGAAGGGAAGCGGGGGACGGGCGAGCAGTACTTC
CASSEGKRGTGEQYF
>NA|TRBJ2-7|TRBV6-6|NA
TGTGCCAGCAGGCAACATGGGACGATCTCCTACGAGCAGTACTTC
CASRQHGTISYEQYF
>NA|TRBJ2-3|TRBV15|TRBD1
TGTGCCACCAGCAGAGAAAGGGACAGGGGATCCGTTACAGATACGCAGTATTTT
CATSRERDRGSVTDTQYF
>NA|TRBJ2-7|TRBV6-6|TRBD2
TGTGCCAGCAGTTACCCCGCTAGCGGCGAGCAGTACTTC
CASSYPASGEQYF
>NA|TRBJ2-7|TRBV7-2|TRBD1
TGTGCCAGCAGCTTAGATTTCGGAGATCGACAGGGGACCTTC
CASSLDFGDRQGTF
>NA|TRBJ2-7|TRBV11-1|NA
TGTGCCAGCAGCCCACGGGACAACGGATTCCACGAGCAGTACTTC
CASSPRDNGFHEQYF
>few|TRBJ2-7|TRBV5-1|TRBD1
TGCGCCAGCAGCTTGGCGGACAGGGAGCAGTACTTC
CASSLADREQYF
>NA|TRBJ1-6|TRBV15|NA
TGTGCCACCAGCAGAGGTCTCAACAGGGAGAAAACACCCCTCCACTTT
CATSRGLNREKTPLHF
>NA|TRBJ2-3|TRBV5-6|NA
TGTGCCAGCAGCTTGGGTTCTGGCTTAGACACAGATACGCAGTATTTT
CASSLGSGLDTDTQYF
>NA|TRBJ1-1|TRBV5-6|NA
TGTGCCAGCAGCTTGAAGGCCGGGAACACTGAAGCTTTCTTT
CASSLKAGNTEAFF
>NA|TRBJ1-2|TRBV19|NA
TGTGCCAGTAGTATGGGGAGGGGCCGACCTAACTATGGCTACACCTTC
CASSMGRGRPNYGYTF
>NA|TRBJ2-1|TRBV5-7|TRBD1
TGTGCCAGCAGCTCCGACAGGGGGCGGACCACATACAATGAGCAGTTCTTC
CASSSDRGRTTYNEQFF
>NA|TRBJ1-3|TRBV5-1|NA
TGCGCCAGCAGCTTCGGGAACTCTGGAAACACCATATATTTT
CASSFGNSGNTIYF
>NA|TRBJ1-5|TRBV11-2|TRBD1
TGTGCCAGCAACGCATACAGGGGACTTGGGCAGCCCCAGCATTTT
CASNAYRGLGQPQHF
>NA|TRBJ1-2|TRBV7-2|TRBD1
TGTGCCAGCAGGCGGGACAGGAACTATGGCTACACCTTC
CASRRDRNYGYTF
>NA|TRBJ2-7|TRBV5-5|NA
TGTGCCAGCAGCCCGACGGGTTACAGCGAGCAGTACTTC
CASSPTGYSEQYF
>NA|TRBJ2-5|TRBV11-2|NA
TGTGCCAGCAGCCCTGGCATGGAGACCCAGTACTTC
CASSPGMETQYF
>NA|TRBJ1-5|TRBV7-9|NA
TGTGCCAGCAGCGACAGAGATCAGCCCCAGCATTTT
CASSDRDQPQHF
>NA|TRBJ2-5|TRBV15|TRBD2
TGTGCCACCAGCATCAACTCGGGGGGGCACGAGACCCAGTACTTC
CATSINSGGHETQYF
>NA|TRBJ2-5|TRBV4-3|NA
TGCGCCAGCAGCCAAGATCCCAGGCGAGGGACCCAGTACTTC
CASSQDPRRGTQYF
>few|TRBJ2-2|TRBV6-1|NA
TGTGCCAGCAGAACAGGTCCCACCGGGGAGCTGTTTTTT
CASRTGPTGELFF
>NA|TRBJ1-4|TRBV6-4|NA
TGTGCCAGCAGTGATCCTTTTGGGGTGCCGGCTAATGAAAAACTGTTTTTT
CASSDPFGVPANEKLFF
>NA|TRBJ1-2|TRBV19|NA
TGTGCCAGTAGTCTTTCCCGGGGTAACTATGGCTACACCTTC
CASSLSRGNYGYTF
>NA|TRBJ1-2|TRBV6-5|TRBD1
TGTGCCAGCAGTTACTCCAGGGGGGTAAATGGCTACACCTTC
CASSYSRGVNGYTF
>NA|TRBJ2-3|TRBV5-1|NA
TGCGCCAGCAGCTTGGGGCTTTCTAGCACAGATACGCAGTATTTT
CASSLGLSSTDTQYF
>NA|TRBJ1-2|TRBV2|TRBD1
TGTGCCAGCAGTGAACAGGGGCAGGGGGCGGATGGCTACACCTTC
CASSEQGQGADGYTF
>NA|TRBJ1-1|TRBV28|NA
TGTGCCAGCAGCACACCGGGTCACTTGAACACTGAAGCTTTCTTT
CASSTPGHLNTEAFF
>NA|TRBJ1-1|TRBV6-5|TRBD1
TGTGCCAGCAGGGACAGGGCAGCGAACACTGAAGCTTTCTTT
CASRDRAANTEAFF
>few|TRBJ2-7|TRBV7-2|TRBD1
TGTGCCAGCAGCTTAGTGGGACAGGGGAATTACGAGCAGTACTTC
CASSLVGQGNYEQYF
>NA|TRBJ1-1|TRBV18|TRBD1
TGTGCCAGCGAGTGGAACAGGGGCGACACTGAAGCTTTCTTT
CASEWNRGDTEAFF
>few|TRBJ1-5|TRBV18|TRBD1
TGTGCCAGCTCACCAGCCGGACAGGTGGGAAGACCCCAGCATTTT
CASSPAGQVGRPQHF
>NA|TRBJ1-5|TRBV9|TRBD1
TGTGCCAGCAGTATACAGGGGGACGGTCAGCCCCAGCATTTT
CASSIQGDGQPQHF
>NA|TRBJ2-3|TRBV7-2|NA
TGTGCCAGCAGCTTAGGGGGCATAGATACGCAGTATTTT
CASSLGGIDTQYF
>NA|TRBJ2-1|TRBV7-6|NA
TGTGCCAGCAGCCTTATCGTATTGCGGACGAGCTCCTACAATGAGCAGTTCTTC
CASSLIVLRTSSYNEQFF
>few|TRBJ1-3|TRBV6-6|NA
TGTGCCAGCAGTTACTATGGGGTACGGAACACCATATATTTT
CASSYYGVRNTIYF
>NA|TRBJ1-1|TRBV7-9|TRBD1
TGTGCCAGCAGCTGGCCCCGGACAGGGGATGCTGAAGCTTTCTTT
CASSWPRTGDAEAFF
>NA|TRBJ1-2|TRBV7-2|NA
TGTGCCAGCAGCCCGTCCGGAGGGATTGGATATGGCTACACCTTC
CASSPSGGIGYGYTF
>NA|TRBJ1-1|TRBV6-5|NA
TGTGCCAGCAGTTACTCAGGGAGTCCGGTGAGCACTGAAGCTTTCTTT
CASSYSGSPVSTEAFF
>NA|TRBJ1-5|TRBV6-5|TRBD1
TGTGCCAGCAGCTTCGGAGGGGGCGATCAGCCCCAGCATTTT
CASSFGGGDQPQHF
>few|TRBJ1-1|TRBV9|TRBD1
TGTGCCAGCGGGGGACAGGAGCTGAACACTGAAGCTTTCTTT
CASGGQELNTEAFF